These T cell receptor beta chains were read from a single sample in a study of long-term antiretroviral therapy in people with HIV. TCRdb's copy holds only in-frame clones and misses some; the assay was immunoSEQ multiplex PCR. The data contain 19,000 or so clones, roughly 73% of them singletons. The specimen was unsorted PBMCs, collected at the start of antiretroviral therapy, before treatment. Every receptor here comes from a woman aged 40 to 50 with HIV. The CDR3 runs from the conserved cysteine through the conserved F or W. D genes are given only for firm matches. Clone size is stated in some rows and not others, as once, few, many or a class when expanded.

d_call	j_call	v_call	clone_size	cdr3_nt	cdr3_aa
-	TRBJ2-5	TRBV5-1	-	TGCGCCAGCAGCTTTCAAGAGACCCAGTACTTC	CASSFQETQYF
-	TRBJ2-7	TRBV28	few	TGTGCCAGCAGTTTAGGGCTTCCCTCCTACGAGCAGTACTTC	CASSLGLPSYEQYF
TRBD2	TRBJ2-5	TRBV19	-	TGTGCCAGTAGTATAGCTGGGCTAGCGGGAGGGACCCAGTACTTC	CASSIAGLAGGTQYF
-	TRBJ1-2	TRBV19	-	TGTGCCAGTAGTATGGTATCTAACTATGGCTACACCTTC	CASSMVSNYGYTF
TRBD1	TRBJ1-6	TRBV5-1	-	TGCGCCAGCAGCCACGCCGACAGGGTTAACAATTCACCCCTCCACTTT	CASSHADRVNNSPLHF
-	TRBJ1-1	TRBV7-9	-	TGTGCCAGCAGCTCCGGACATCCTGTGATGAACACTGAAGCTTTCTTT	CASSSGHPVMNTEAFF
-	TRBJ1-1	TRBV5-6	-	TGTGCCAGCAGCTTGGGATCTGAAGCTTTCTTT	CASSLGSEAFF
-	TRBJ2-1	TRBV28	-	TGTGCCAGCAGTTTATTGAGAGGGGGTAATGAGCAGTTCTTC	CASSLLRGGNEQFF
-	TRBJ1-1	TRBV29-1	-	TGCAGCGTGGCCGGGACACTGAACACTGAAGCTTTCTTT	CSVAGTLNTEAFF
-	TRBJ1-2	TRBV27	-	TGTGCCAGCAGCCAAGACAGGTTCCTCTATGGCTACACCTTC	CASSQDRFLYGYTF
-	TRBJ1-1	TRBV19	-	TGTGCCAGTAGGGGGTTTAAGACCAGAAACACTGAAGCTTTCTTT	CASRGFKTRNTEAFF
TRBD2	TRBJ2-3	TRBV28	-	TGTGCCACCGGGGGGGCGACAGATACGCAGTATTTT	CATGGATDTQYF
-	TRBJ1-5	TRBV6-1	-	TGTGCCAGCAGTGACCGTCAAATTCGCCAGCCCCAGCATTTT	CASSDRQIRQPQHF
-	TRBJ1-5	TRBV28	-	TGTGCCAGCAGTTTATCCGACAGGCCACAGCCCCAGCATTTT	CASSLSDRPQPQHF
-	TRBJ2-5	TRBV6-5	once	TGTGCCAGCAGTTACTCGTCAGACCAAGAGACCCAGTACTTC	CASSYSSDQETQYF
TRBD1	TRBJ1-5	TRBV10-1	-	TGCGCCAGCGGTAATCGGTGGACAGGGCCCAGGGGAACACCTCATAGCAATCAGCCCCAGCATTTT	CASGNRWTGPRGTPHSNQPQHF
-	TRBJ1-2	TRBV5-4	-	TGTGCCAGCAGCTTTTGGCGTTCGGCAAATGCTAACTATGGCTACACCTTC	CASSFWRSANANYGYTF
TRBD2	TRBJ2-5	TRBV5-4	-	TGTGCCAGCAGCCCCCGGGGGGGGGCGCAGGAGACCCAGTACTTC	CASSPRGGAQETQYF
-	TRBJ2-7	TRBV10-3	-	TGTGCCATCAGTGAGACGGGGGAGCAGTACTTC	CAISETGEQYF
TRBD2	TRBJ2-1	TRBV4-3	-	TGCGCCAGCAGCCAAGATCCCATTACTAGCGGGGGGGCCTATGAGCAGTTCTTC	CASSQDPITSGGAYEQFF
-	TRBJ2-5	TRBV18	-	TGTGCCAGCTCACCCAACTTAGACAGAAACCAAGAGACCCAGTACTTC	CASSPNLDRNQETQYF
-	TRBJ1-1	TRBV14	-	TGTGCCAGTTCCACCTATCCGAACACTGAAGCTTTCTTT	CASSTYPNTEAFF